This T cell receptor beta chain was obtained from a study of T cell responses to AZD1222 COVID-19 vaccine. The study, taken as a whole, reports: Repertoire collection took place solely once the T cell response had peaked.

Clones were read by immunoSEQ multiplex PCR, and TCRdb kept only the in-frame ones, dropping some. Of fewer than 150,000 clones in the sample, about 88% were seen once. This CDR3 is built from 17 residues. The ends lost 4 bases at V and 10 bases at J; junction bases unmatched: 17. Germline CDR1 SGHNT, CDR2 YYREEE (reference sequence). Turning to this clone: Its target is unknown.

This TCR was recovered from an adult who received the AZD1222 COVID-19 vaccine. The V gene is TRBV5-4, the J gene TRBJ1-6; the match to TRBD1 covers 7 bases. Sequences were derived from peripheral blood, sampled 28 days after the second AZD1222 dose. CDR3 bases: TGTGCCAGCAGCCCGGGCACAGGGGCCCCCCGAGACTCACCCCTCCACTTT. Its translation is CASSPGTGAPRDSPLHF.